This entry describes one TCR beta chain. TCRdb's copy holds only in-frame clones and misses some; the assay was immunoSEQ multiplex PCR. The table records 40,000 to 45,000 clones, roughly 80% of them present only once. The data derive from a study of blood T cell repertoires in COVID-19. In the study overall: Acute and convalescent COVID-19 specimens originated in the United States, Italy and Spain. Sources were T cells, B-cell-depleted T cells, or PBMCs; the material itself was cDNA or gDNA.

This clonotype was obtained from an elderly woman with acute or convalescent COVID-19. Specimen: peripheral blood.

CDR3 DNA: TGCGCCAGCAGCTTGGGGGGCGGGGACTACAATGAGCAGTTCTTC. Its protein is CASSLGGGDYNEQFF. The chain joins TRBV5-1 to TRBJ2-1; D possibly corresponds to TRBD2 (6 bases). Trimming stripped 0 bases from V and 3 bases from J, with 10 bases between. This CDR3 comprises 15 residues. The germline gives CDR1 SGHRS, CDR2 YFSETQ.